The clone carrying this T cell receptor beta chain was detected ten times or more. Antigen unknown. Unmatched junction bases numbered 18, after V lost 7 bases and J lost 9 bases. This CDR3 spans 18 amino acids. CDR1 and CDR2 (germline): MNHEY, SVGEGT. The TCR beta CDR3 regions underwent amplification using RNA transcripts as the source. Using the HTBI primer set, a first-round RT-PCR was run on the TCR CDR3. TCRdb re-called the multiplex PCR reads through MiXCR, storing one row per CDR3 protein. The sample has around 380,000 distinct CDR3 sequences, approximately 15% seen once. These data belong to a study of T cells in Graves' hyperthyroidism and ophthalmopathy. Study in general: Peripheral blood was secured at the point of initial diagnosis, before any treatment.

The study's findings and limits: Ophthalmopathy was identified by the model a median around 6.3 months ahead of onset.

The hyperthyroidism was newly diagnosed and had lasted under 2 months; the patients were aged 18 to 65. The diagnostic basis comprised clinical symptoms, serum thyroxine and TRAb, thyroid ultrasound and orbital computed tomography. J is TRBJ2-3 and V is TRBV6-2 or TRBV6-3; TRBD2 agrees at 14 bases. Material for sequencing was blood. This clonotype originated in a young man with Graves' hyperthyroidism that later progressed to Graves' ophthalmopathy. CDR3 DNA: TGTGCCAGCAACACGGCCGGGACTAGCGGGGGTTCCCGGGGGACGCAGTATTTT. Residues: CASNTAGTSGGSRGTQYF.